This TCR beta chain was observed in a study of OX40 agonist ivuxolimab in advanced cancers. In terms of the full investigation: Ivuxolimab was a fully human IgG2 agonistic monoclonal antibody targeting the costimulatory receptor OX40 (CD134). A male proportion of approximately 83% and a mean age of approximately 58 years, ranging from roughly 23 to 80, were recorded for the dose-escalation cohort. Three dose-escalation patients achieved partial responses, one with hepatocellular carcinoma and two with cutaneous melanoma. Prior anti-PD-1, anti-PD-L1 or anti-CTLA-4 therapy was permitted, and checkpoint inhibitors had been received by 30% to 40% of dose-escalation patients. Peripheral TCRbeta sequencing aimed to test whether ivuxolimab altered TCR sequence diversity and caused clonal T-cell expansion. The paper covers the monotherapy dose-escalation part of the phase I ivuxolimab trial, which included N of about 51 patients. Intravenous ivuxolimab was administered to patients every 2 weeks at six dose levels: 0.01, 0.1, 0.3, 1.5, 3 and 10 mg/kg. Of the approximately 54 dose-escalation patients, hepatocellular carcinoma was present in around 19, melanoma in approximately 15, renal cell carcinoma in 9 and head and neck cancer in 9.

Trimming accounts for 5 bases at V and 0 bases at J, while the number of junction bases matched to no gene is 3. The CDR3 spans 15 residues, from the cysteine through the phenylalanine. Here the CDR3 DNA is all that survives: 45 bases in frame from base 1. The germline V gene (reference sequence) gives CDR1 as MNHNY and CDR2 as SVGAGI. Genomic DNA was isolated from the sorted cells so that the TCRbeta CDR3 region could be sequenced. The immunoSEQ Assay was used for sequencing of TCRbeta CDR3 regions. This is the immuneACCESS table as TCRdb keeps it, with only in-frame sequences that have V and J called. A part of the clones is gone; compared with another copy, unresolved V genes explain less than half, and the rest is unexplained. This sample gives tens of thousands of clones in total; less than 90% of them show up just once. Around 0.76% of the sample lies in the top ten. Summary of the overall study and its limitations: Low levels of normalized T-cell clonal expansion were also seen in some patients who did not respond. Antigen specificity was not determined for the clonally expanded peripheral T cells. In partial responders in the 0.1-3.0 mg/kg groups, normalized peripheral clonal expansion was found to be among the lowest, especially among CD8+ T cells. At doses from 0.1 to 3.0 mg/kg, clonal expansion was seen in both CD4+ and CD8+ blood T cells between baseline and week 6. After ivuxolimab, expanded clones were on average more numerous among CD8+ T cells than among CD4+ T cells.

A word on this clone: No cognate antigen has been identified for it. Within one base of it there is no much larger clone, and no base qualities were kept.

The trial excluded patients who had a history of autoimmune disease or who were on systemic immunosuppression. In every dose cohort, peripheral blood was drawn for TCR sequencing at baseline, cycle 4 day 1, and cycle 7 day 1. The samples were drawn from a first-in-human, open-label, multicenter phase I dose-escalation trial of ivuxolimab. Adults with locally advanced or metastatic melanoma, renal cell carcinoma, hepatocellular carcinoma or head and neck squamous cell carcinoma were enrolled in the trial. Before TCR sequencing, CD4+ T cells and CD8+ T cells from peripheral blood were sorted into separate populations.

The clonotype comes from an adult with an advanced solid tumor such as melanoma, head and neck, liver or kidney cancer. Sample: CD4+ or CD8+ T cells sorted from blood, taken in a trial of the OX40 agonist ivuxolimab. The chain uses TRBV6-6 and TRBJ2-7; 11 nucleotides in the junction match TRBD1. The DNA is TGTGCCAGCAGTGTGGACAGGGGGCCCTCCTACGAGCAGTACTTC. It specifies CASSVDRGPSYEQYF.